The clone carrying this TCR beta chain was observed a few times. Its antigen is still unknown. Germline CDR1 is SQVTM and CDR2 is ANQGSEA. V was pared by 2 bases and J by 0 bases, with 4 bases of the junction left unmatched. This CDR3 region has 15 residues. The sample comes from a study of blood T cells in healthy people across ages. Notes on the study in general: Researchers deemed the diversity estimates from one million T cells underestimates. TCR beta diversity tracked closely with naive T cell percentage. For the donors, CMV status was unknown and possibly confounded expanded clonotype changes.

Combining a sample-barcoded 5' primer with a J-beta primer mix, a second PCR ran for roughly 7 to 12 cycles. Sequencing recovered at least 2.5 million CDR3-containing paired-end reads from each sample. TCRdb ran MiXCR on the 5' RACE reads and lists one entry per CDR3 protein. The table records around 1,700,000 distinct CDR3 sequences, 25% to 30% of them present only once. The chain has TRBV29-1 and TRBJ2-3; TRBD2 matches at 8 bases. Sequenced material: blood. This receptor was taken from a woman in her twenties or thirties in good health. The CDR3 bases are TGCAGCGTTGAACTAGCGGGCGCTAGCACAGATACGCAGTATTTT. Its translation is CSVELAGASTDTQYF.